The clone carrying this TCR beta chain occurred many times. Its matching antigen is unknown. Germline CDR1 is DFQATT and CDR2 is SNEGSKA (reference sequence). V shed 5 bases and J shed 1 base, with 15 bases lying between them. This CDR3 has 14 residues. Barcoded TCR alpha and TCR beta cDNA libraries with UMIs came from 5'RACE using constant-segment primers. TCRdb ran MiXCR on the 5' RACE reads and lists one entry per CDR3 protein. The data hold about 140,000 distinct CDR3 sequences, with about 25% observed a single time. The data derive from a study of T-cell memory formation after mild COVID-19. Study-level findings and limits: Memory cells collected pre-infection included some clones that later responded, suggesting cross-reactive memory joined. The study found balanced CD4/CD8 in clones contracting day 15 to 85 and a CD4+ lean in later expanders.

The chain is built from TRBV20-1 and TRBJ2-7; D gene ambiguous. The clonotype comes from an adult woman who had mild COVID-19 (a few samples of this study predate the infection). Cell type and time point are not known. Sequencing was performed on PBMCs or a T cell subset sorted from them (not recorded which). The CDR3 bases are TGCAGTGCTGAGGACCTATCTAATTCCTACGAGCAGTACTTC. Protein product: CSAEDLSNSYEQYF.